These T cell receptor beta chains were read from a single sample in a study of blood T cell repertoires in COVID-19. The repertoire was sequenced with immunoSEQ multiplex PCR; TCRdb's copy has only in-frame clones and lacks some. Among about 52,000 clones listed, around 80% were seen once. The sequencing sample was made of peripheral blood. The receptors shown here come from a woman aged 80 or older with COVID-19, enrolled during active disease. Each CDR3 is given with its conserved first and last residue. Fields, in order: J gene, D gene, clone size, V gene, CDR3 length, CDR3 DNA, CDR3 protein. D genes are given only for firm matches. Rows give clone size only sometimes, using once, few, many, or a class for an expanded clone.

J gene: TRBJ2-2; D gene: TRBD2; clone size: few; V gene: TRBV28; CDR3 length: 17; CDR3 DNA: TGTGCCAGCAGTTTATTACGCACTAGCGGGAGCACCGGGGAGCTGTTTTTT; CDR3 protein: CASSLLRTSGSTGELFF
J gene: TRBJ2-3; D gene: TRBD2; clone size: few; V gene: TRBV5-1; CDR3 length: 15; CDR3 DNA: TGCGCCAGCAGCCTACAGACTAGCGGCACAGATACGCAGTATTTT; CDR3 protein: CASSLQTSGTDTQYF
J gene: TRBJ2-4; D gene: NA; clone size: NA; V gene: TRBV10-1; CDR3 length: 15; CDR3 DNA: TGCGCCAGCAGACAGGTTTCACTGGCCAAAAACATTCAGTACTTC; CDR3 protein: CASRQVSLAKNIQYF
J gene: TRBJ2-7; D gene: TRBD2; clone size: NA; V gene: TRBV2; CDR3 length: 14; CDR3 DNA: TGTGCCAGCAGTCCCGGGACTAGCCTCCGCGAGCAGTACTTC; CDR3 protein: CASSPGTSLREQYF
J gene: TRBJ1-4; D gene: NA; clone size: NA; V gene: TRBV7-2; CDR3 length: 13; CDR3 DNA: TGTGCCAGCAGCGCCAGGGTATTTGAAAAACTGTTTTTT; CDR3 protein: CASSARVFEKLFF
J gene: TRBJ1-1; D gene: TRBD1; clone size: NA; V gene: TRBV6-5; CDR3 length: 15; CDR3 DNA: TGTGCCAGCAGTAAGTGGGGACAGGGGGCAACTGAAGCTTTCTTT; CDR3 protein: CASSKWGQGATEAFF
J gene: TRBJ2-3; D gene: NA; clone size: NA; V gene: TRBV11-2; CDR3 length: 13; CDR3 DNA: TGTGCCAGCAGCGCAATTGCGCGTGATACGCAGTATTTT; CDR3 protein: CASSAIARDTQYF
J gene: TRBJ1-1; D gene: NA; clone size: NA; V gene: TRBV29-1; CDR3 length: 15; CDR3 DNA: TGCAGCGTTGAAGATCGGGGGGGAAGAGGAACTGAAGCTTTCTTT; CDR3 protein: CSVEDRGGRGTEAFF
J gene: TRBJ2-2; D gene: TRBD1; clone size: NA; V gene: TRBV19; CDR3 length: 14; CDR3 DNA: TGTGCCAGTAGTAGGACAGGGCTAACCGGGGAGCTGTTTTTT; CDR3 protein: CASSRTGLTGELFF
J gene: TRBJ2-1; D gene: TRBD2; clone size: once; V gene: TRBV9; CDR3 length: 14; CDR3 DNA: TGTGCCAGCAGCGTAGGACTAGCTCTAAATGAGCAGTTCTTC; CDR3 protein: CASSVGLALNEQFF
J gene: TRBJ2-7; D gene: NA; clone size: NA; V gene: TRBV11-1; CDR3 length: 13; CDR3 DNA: TGTGCCAGCAGCTTAAGTGGGGGCGGCGAGCAGTACTTC; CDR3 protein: CASSLSGGGEQYF
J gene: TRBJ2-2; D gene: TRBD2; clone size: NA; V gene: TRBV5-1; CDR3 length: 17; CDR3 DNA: TGCGCCAGCAGCACCGTACTAGCGGGAGGCCGAACCGGGGAGCTGTTTTTT; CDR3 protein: CASSTVLAGGRTGELFF
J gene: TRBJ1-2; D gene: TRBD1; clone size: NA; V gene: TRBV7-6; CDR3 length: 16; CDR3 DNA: TGTGCCAGCAGCTTCGGCTCGGGACAGGGGGCGCGGGGCTACACCTTC; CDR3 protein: CASSFGSGQGARGYTF
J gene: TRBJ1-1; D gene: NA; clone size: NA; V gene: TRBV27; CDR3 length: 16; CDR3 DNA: TGTGCCAGCAGCCCCGGGACAACCTTAGTGGGGACTGAAGCTTTCTTT; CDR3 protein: CASSPGTTLVGTEAFF
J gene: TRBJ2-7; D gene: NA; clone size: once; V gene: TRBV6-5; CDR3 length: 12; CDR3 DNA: TGTGCCAGCGCGACAGCATCCTACGAGCAGTACTTC; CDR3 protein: CASATASYEQYF
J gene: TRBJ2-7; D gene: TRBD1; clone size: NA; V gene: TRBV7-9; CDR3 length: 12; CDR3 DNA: TGTGCCAGCAGGGACAGGGGTGACGAGCAGTACTTC; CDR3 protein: CASRDRGDEQYF
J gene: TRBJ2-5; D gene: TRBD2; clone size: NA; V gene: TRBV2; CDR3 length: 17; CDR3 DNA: TGTGCCAGCAGCACCGGGACTAGCGGGAGTAGGCAAGAGACCCAGTACTTC; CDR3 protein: CASSTGTSGSRQETQYF
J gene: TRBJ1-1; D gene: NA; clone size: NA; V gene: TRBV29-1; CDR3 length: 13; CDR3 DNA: TGCAGCGTTAGCTACAGGTTAGGGTCTGAAGCTTTCTTT; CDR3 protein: CSVSYRLGSEAFF
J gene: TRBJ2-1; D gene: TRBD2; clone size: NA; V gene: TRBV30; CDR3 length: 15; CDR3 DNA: TGTGCCTGGACCCCCTTTAGCGGGACATCCTCTGAGCAGTTCTTC; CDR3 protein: CAWTPFSGTSSEQFF
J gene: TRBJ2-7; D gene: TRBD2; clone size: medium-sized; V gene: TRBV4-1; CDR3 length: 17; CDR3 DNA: TGCGCCAGCAGCCAAGAAGGGATTAGCGGGAGGATGCGCGAGCAGTACTTC; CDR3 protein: CASSQEGISGRMREQYF
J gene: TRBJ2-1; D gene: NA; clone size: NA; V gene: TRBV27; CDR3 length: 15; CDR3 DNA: TGTGCCAGCAGTTTAAAACCACCGTTGAGTTATGAGCAGTTCTTC; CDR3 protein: CASSLKPPLSYEQFF
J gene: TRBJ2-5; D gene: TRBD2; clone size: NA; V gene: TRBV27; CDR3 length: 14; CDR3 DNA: TGTGCCAGCAGGCCTGGGGGGGTTCAAGAGACCCAGTACTTC; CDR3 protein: CASRPGGVQETQYF
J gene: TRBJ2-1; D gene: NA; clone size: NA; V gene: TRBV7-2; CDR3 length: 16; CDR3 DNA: TGTGCCAGCAGCCTCCAGATAGCGGTATCCTACAATGAGCAGTTCTTC; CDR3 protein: CASSLQIAVSYNEQFF
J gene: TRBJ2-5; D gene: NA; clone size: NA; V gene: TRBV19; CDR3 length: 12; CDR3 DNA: TGTGCCAGTTCCCAGGGGGGAGAGACCCAGTACTTC; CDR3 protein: CASSQGGETQYF